These 17 T cell receptor beta chains were all obtained from the same sample, sequenced in a study of technical replicates of blood from several donors. Clones were read by immunoSEQ multiplex PCR, and TCRdb kept only the in-frame ones, dropping some. The repertoire holds approximately 70,000 clones, approximately 89% seen once, with 4.7% in the top ten. Input material: PBMCs. Source of these receptors: a human donor in good health. Some clones in this sample may be carry-over from other donors' samples.

The chain is built from TRBV19 and TRBJ2-3, with 11 bases matching TRBD2. Germline values: CDR1 LNHDA, CDR2 SQIVND (reference sequence). Trimming removed 6 bases from V and 7 bases from J; junction bases left unmatched: 9. The CDR3 length is 15 residues. CDR3 in amino acids: CASRETSGDFYTQYF. CDR3 DNA sequence: TGTGCCAGTAGAGAGACTAGCGGGGATTTTTATACGCAGTATTTT.

In this sample, this clone turned up a few times. V gene TRBV14 combines with J gene TRBJ2-7, with a weak D call TRBD1 (6 bases). Germline lookup yields CDR1 SGHDN and CDR2 FVKESK. The CDR3 has 17 residues. Trimming took off 1 base at V and 0 bases at J, with 16 bases between the two ends. DNA for the CDR3: TGTGCCAGCAGCCAAGGAGTCCTTAGAGGGGGCTCCTACGAGCAGTACTTC. Translation gives CASSQGVLRGGSYEQYF.

V usage is TRBV5-5 and J usage is TRBJ2-5; D is possibly TRBD1 (6 bases). V lost 1 base to trimming and J lost 1 base, with 8 bases between them. The CDR3 has 14 amino acids. Germline CDR1 is SGHKS and CDR2 is YYEKEE (reference sequence). The CDR3 here is CASSLNRAQETQYF. The CDR3 region has the DNA TGTGCCAGCAGCTTGAACAGGGCCCAAGAGACCCAGTACTTC.

This chain connects TRBV5-1 to TRBJ1-4, with D perhaps matching TRBD1 (5 bases). Trimming took off 2 bases at V and 6 bases at J, with 14 bases between the two ends. The CDR3 extends over 15 amino acids. The V gene's germline CDR1 is SGHRS and CDR2 YFSETQ. The CDR3 region is CASSLAGTGDEKLFF. CDR3 nucleotide sequence: TGCGCCAGCAGCTTAGCCGGGACGGGAGATGAAAAACTGTTTTTT.

The rearrangement joins TRBV5-6 to TRBJ1-2; D possibly corresponds to TRBD1 (5 bases). The CDR3 totals 15 residues. Germline assignment: CDR1 SGHDT and CDR2 YYEEEE. Deletions cut 4 bases from V and 7 bases from J, with 20 bases between. CDR3 sequence (DNA): TGTGCCAGCAGCCTACAGGCTTTGATCGTAGTTGGCTACACCTTC. Its protein is CASSLQALIVVGYTF.

The J gene is TRBJ2-7, the V gene TRBV7-2; 7 bases match TRBD1. The V segment lost 6 bases and the J segment 1 base; nucleotides outside the gene matches: 3. The CDR3 has 13 amino acids. Germline CDR1 SGHTA, CDR2 FQGNSA. CDR3 sequence: CASRPGQSYEQYF. CDR3 nucleotides: TGTGCCAGCAGGCCGGGACAGTCCTACGAGCAGTACTTC.

The rearrangement links TRBV14 to TRBJ1-2; 10 bases are a match to TRBD1. The trim removed 3 bases at V and 4 bases at J, leaving 8 bases unmatched. The CDR3 is 16 residues long. Germline V gives CDR1 SGHDN, CDR2 FVKESK. CDR3 in DNA: TGTGCCAGCAGCCAGCGGACAGGGGGAGAGACCTATGGCTACACCTTC. Translated: CASSQRTGGETYGYTF.

Regarding this clone: The same CDR3 also results from other DNA sequences found in this sample. The chain is built from TRBV5-1 and TRBJ2-5; TRBD1 might be the D (5 bases). The length of the CDR3 is 15 residues. Germline values: CDR1 SGHRS, CDR2 YFSETQ. The V and J ends lost 0 bases and 0 bases respectively, with 9 bases between them. Here the CDR3 reads CASSLGQGNQETQYF. CDR3 DNA sequence: TGCGCCAGCAGCTTGGGGCAGGGTAACCAAGAGACCCAGTACTTC.

J is TRBJ2-3 and V is TRBV9; no definite D call. V lost 1 base and J lost 1, with 10 bases in between. The CDR3 covers 15 residues. Germline CDR1 reads SGDLS; CDR2 reads YYNGEE. For the CDR3, the DNA is TGTGCCAGCAGCGTACTCTCCCAGGGCACAGATACGCAGTATTTT. Translating gives CASSVLSQGTDTQYF. Based on the CDR3 plus reference TRBV9 and TRBJ2-3, the full variable domain is DSGVTQTPKHLITATGQRVTLRCSPRSGDLSVYWYQQSLDQGLQFLIQYYNGEERAKGNILERFSAQQFPDLHSELNLSSLELGDSALYFCASSVLSQGTDTQYFGPGTRLTVL.

The chain couples TRBV4-1 to TRBJ2-5, with D possibly TRBD2 on 6 matching bases. The V end was cut by 4 bases, the J end by 5 bases, with 26 bases between. Germline V gene sequence: CDR1 MGHRA, CDR2 YSYEKL. The CDR3 spans 18 residues. This CDR3 reads CASSPRVAAGRLSETQYF. For the CDR3, the DNA is TGCGCCAGCAGCCCTCGAGTCGCGGCGGGGCGCCTTTCGGAGACCCAGTACTTC.

V and J are TRBV5-1 and TRBJ1-6, with D tentatively TRBD1 (6 bases). The germline CDR1 and CDR2 sequences are SGHRS and YFSETQ. The V and J ends lost 2 bases and 10 bases respectively, with 13 bases between them. The CDR3 spans 14 residues. Written as DNA, the CDR3 is TGCGCCAGCAGCTTAGCAGGGGCCCCATCACCCCTCCACTTT. Translated: CASSLAGAPSPLHF.

This chain uses TRBV6-1 with TRBJ2-1; 8 nucleotides align to TRBD2. Trimming cost V 7 bases and J 10 bases; bases outside gene matches: 6. Germline-derived CDR1 and CDR2 are MNHNS and SASEGT. The CDR3 runs to 12 residues. This chain's CDR3 is CASKGVAGEQFF. In DNA, the CDR3 is TGTGCCAGCAAGGGGGTAGCGGGAGAGCAGTTCTTC.

The chain employs TRBV21-1 and TRBJ1-3; the table's D gene call, TRBD1, was not cross checked with the DNA. TRBV21-1 is shown as a pseudogene. The CDR3 totals 17 residues. CDR3 sequence: CASSKKYRVSSGNTIYF. CDR3 nucleotides: TGTGCCAGCAGCAAAAAATACAGGGTAAGCTCTGGAAACACCATATATTTT.

A few counts support this clone. The gene calls are TRBV5-1 and TRBJ2-1; 8 bases map to TRBD2. The V gene end was trimmed by 4 bases and the J gene end by 4 bases; junction bases not matched to a gene: 4. The CDR3 loop spans 14 amino acids. Per the germline V gene, CDR1 is SGHRS and CDR2 is YFSETQ. CDR3 region: CASSPGGGYNEQFF. The CDR3 region has the DNA TGCGCCAGCAGCCCCGGGGGGGGGTACAATGAGCAGTTCTTC.

The rearrangement uses TRBV4-2 and TRBJ2-7, with 9 bases aligning to TRBD2. Germline V gene sequence: CDR1 LGHNA, CDR2 YNFKEQ. V trimming: 6 bases; J trimming: 5 bases; junction bases outside the gene matches: 11. This CDR3 is built from 15 residues. This chain's CDR3 is CASRYSPSGNDEQYF. DNA for the CDR3: TGTGCCAGCAGGTACTCGCCTAGCGGGAACGACGAGCAGTACTTC.

This rearrangement joins TRBV7-3 to TRBJ1-1; 8 nucleotides line up with TRBD1. Losses at the gene ends were 4 bases for V and 1 base for J; bases not matched to a gene: 2. There are 14 residues in the CDR3. The germline V gene encodes CDR1 SGHTA and CDR2 FQGTGA. The DNA of the CDR3 is TGTGCCAGCAGCTCTGGACAGGGGAACACTGAAGCTTTCTTT. Its protein is CASSSGQGNTEAFF.

The chain uses TRBV29-1 and TRBJ2-1; 14 positions agree with TRBD2. The J segment lost 5 bases and the V segment lost 6 bases, leaving 6 bases of the junction unmatched. Germline CDR1 reads SQVTM; CDR2 reads ANQGSEA. This CDR3 comprises 15 residues. The DNA for the CDR3 is TGCAGCGTACGGACTAGCGGGGGGCACAACAATGAGCAGTTCTTC. It codes for CSVRTSGGHNNEQFF.